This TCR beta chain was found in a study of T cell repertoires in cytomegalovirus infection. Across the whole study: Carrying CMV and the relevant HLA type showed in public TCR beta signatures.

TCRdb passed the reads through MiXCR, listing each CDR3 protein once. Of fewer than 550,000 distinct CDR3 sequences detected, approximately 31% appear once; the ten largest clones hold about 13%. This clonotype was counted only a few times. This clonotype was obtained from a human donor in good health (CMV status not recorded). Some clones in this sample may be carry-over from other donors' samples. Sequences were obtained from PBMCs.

The CDR3 bases are TGTGCCAGCAGCCGGACAGGGGGCAAGACCGGGGAGCTGTTTTTT. Encoded protein: CASSRTGGKTGELFF. The rearrangement uses TRBV2 and TRBJ2-2; 11 bases are a match to TRBD1. Germline V gives CDR1 SNHLY, CDR2 FYNNEI. Losses at the gene ends were 6 bases for V and 5 bases for J; bases not matched to a gene: 5. There are 15 residues in the CDR3.